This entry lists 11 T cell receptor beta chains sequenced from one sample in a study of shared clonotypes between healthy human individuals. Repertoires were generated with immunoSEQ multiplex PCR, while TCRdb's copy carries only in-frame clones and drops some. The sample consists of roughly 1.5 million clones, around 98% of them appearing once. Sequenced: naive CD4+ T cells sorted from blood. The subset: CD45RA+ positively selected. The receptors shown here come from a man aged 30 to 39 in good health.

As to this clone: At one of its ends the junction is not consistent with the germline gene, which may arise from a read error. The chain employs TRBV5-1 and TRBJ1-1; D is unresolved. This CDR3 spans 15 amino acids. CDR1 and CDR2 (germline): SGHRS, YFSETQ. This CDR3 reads CASSLEAGMHTEAFF. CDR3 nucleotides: TGCGCCAGCAGTTTGGAGGCGGGAATGCACACTGAAGCTTTCTTT.

The CDR3, as DNA: TGTGCCAGCAGCTTAATACAGGGAACAGATACGCAGTATTTT. Protein sequence: CASSLIQGTDTQYF. The gene calls are TRBV11-2 and TRBJ2-3; weak D call: TRBD1 (6 bases). Trimming took off 2 bases at V and 3 bases at J, with 9 bases between the two ends. This CDR3 contains 14 residues. CDR1 and CDR2 from the germline V gene are SGHAT and FQNNGV.

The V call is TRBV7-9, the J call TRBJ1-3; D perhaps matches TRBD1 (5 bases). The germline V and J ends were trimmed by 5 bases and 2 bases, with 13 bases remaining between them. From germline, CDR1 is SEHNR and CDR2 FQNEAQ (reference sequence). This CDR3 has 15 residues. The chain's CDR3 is CASSAQQVPGNTIYF. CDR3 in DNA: TGTGCCAGCAGCGCCCAACAGGTGCCTGGAAACACCATATATTTT.

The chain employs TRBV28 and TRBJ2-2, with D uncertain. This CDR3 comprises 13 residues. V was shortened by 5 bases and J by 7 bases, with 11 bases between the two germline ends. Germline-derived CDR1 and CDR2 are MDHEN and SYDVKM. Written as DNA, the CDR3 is TGTGCCAGCAGTCCACCTCCCGGCGGGGAGCTGTTTTTT. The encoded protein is CASSPPPGGELFF.

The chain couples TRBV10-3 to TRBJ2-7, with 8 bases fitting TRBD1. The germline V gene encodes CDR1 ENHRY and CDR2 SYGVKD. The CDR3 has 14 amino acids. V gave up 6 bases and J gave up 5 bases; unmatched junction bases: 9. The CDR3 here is CAIRSDRASDEQYF. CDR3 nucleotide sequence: TGTGCCATCAGGTCGGACAGGGCCTCTGACGAGCAGTACTTC.

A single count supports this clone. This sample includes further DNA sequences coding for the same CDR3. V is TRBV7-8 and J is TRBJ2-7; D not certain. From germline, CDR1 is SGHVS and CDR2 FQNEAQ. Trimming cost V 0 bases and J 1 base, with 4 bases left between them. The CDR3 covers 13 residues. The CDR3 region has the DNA TGTGCCAGCAGCTTAGCCGGGTCCTACGAGCAGTACTTC. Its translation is CASSLAGSYEQYF.

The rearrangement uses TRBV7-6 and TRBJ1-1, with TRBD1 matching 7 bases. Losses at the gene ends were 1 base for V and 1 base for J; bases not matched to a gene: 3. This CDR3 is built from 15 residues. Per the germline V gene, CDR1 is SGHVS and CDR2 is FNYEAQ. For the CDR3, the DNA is TGTGCCAGCAGCTTAGTAGGGGGCGGGAACACTGAAGCTTTCTTT. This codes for CASSLVGGGNTEAFF.

The CDR3 DNA sequence: TGTGCCAGCAGCTCGCAGGGCTATGGCTACACCTTC. Its translation: CASSSQGYGYTF. The rearrangement links TRBV7-2 to TRBJ1-2; possibly TRBD1 for D (5 bases). In germline, CDR1 is SGHTA, CDR2 FQGNSA. The CDR3 extends over 12 amino acids. Trimming pared 4 bases from V and 4 bases from J, leaving 7 bases between.

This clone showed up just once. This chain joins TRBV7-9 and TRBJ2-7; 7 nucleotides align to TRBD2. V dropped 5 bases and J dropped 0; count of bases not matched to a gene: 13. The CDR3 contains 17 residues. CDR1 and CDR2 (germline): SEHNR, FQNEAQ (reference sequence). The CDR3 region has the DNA TGTGCCAGCAGCCAAGAGGGGACTACCTGGGGCTCCTACGAGCAGTACTTC. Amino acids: CASSQEGTTWGSYEQYF.

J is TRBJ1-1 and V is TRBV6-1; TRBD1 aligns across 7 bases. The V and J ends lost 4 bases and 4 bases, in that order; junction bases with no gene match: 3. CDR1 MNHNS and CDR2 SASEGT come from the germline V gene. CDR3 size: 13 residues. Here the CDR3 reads CASSGQGATEAFF. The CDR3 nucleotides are TGTGCCAGCAGTGGACAGGGAGCCACTGAAGCTTTCTTT.

The CDR3 here is CASSDALTQHF. The DNA of the CDR3 is TGCGCCAGCAGTGATGCTCTGACCCAGCATTTT. The chain employs TRBV10-2 and TRBJ1-5; D is unresolved. The V gene lost 3 bases and the J gene lost 11 bases, with 8 bases spanning the gap. The CDR3 totals 11 residues. Germline V lookup: CDR1 WSHSY, CDR2 SAAADI.